The subject of this entry is one TCR beta chain. The target of this receptor is not known. No quality values exist for individual bases; no much larger clone is one base distant. The data stem from a study of blood T cell repertoires in COVID-19 (TCRdb year 2020). As for the study more broadly: Samples covering the acute and convalescent phases of COVID-19 were provided by collaborators in the United States, Italy and Spain. A freely available public database, intended as a resource for researchers studying the immune response to SARS-CoV-2, is where the repertoires were released. The prospective study material was composed of cDNA or gDNA derived from T cells, B-cell-depleted T cells, or PBMCs. Samples came from the ongoing ImmuneRACE study (first 160 participants) plus 1,254 subjects from 6 global collaborators. Where available, HLA class I and class II types were taken from metadata supplied by the sample provider and were not determined by assay-based typing. The dataset comprised deeply sampled blood TCRbeta repertoires from subjects exposed to, actively infected with, or recovered from COVID-19. Sample metadata almost always included a de-identified subject ID, COVID-19 status, age in years and sex. Here is what the overall study found, with its caveats: The amount of clinical and demographic metadata varied by source and participant and was provided uncurated.

At one collaborating source in Seattle, patients were enrolled during active infection and were followed longitudinally through the course of disease. The collaborating institutions used their own protocols to collect whole blood in K2EDTA tubes. Collaborator samples were shipped for TCRbeta analysis as frozen whole blood, isolated PBMCs, or DNA extracted from either sample type. Ends trimmed: V by 0 bases, J by 7 bases; bases unmatched to a gene: 12. Via the germline V gene (reference sequence), CDR1 is LNHNV and CDR2 YYDKDF. CDR3 length: 17 amino acids, cysteine to phenylalanine. The CDR3 DNA has 51 bases and is translated from base 1. TCRbeta CDR3 regions were amplified from genomic DNA using the immunoSEQ Assay, a bias-controlled multiplex PCR. Per the original workflow: The number of nucleated cells in each sample was estimated by amplification of reference gene primers within the assay. Sequence reads were collapsed and filtered to measure the absolute abundance of every unique TCRbeta CDR3 rearrangement. Productive Simpson clonality was computed per sample as the square root of Simpson's diversity index over productive rearrangements. The clones in this table, taken by TCRdb from immuneACCESS, are in-frame only. Not every clone is retained; where verified, under half of the shortfall comes from an unresolved V gene, and the cause of the rest is unknown. D and trimming come from the DNA, and the V and J calls and clone size come from that table. The table for this sample lists about 280,000 clones; roughly 90% of them were counted only once. The ten largest clonotypes hold about 11% of the sample.

This receptor was obtained from a woman aged 25-40 years with COVID-19, enrolled during active disease. The V and J segments used are TRBV15 and TRBJ2-5, with 9 bases in between that match TRBD2. What was sequenced was peripheral blood. The CDR3 in this case is CATSRDGGLAGEATQYF. The DNA reads TGTGCCACCAGCAGAGATGGGGGATTAGCGGGAGAGGCGACCCAGTACTTC.